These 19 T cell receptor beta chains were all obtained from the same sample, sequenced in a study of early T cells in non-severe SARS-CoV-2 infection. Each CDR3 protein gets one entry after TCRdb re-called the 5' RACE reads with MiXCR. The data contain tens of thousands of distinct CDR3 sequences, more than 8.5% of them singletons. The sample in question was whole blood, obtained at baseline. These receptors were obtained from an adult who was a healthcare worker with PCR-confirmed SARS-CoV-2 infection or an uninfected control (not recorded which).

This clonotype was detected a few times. This chain's CDR3 is CASSLRPRGIEAFF. The CDR3 bases are TGTGCCAGCAGTTTAAGGCCCAGAGGTATTGAAGCTTTCTTT. The rearrangement uses TRBV28 and TRBJ1-1; no definite D call. The germline CDR1 and CDR2 sequences are MDHEN and SYDVKM. Trimming stripped 2 bases from V and 7 bases from J, with 14 bases between. This CDR3 region has 14 residues.

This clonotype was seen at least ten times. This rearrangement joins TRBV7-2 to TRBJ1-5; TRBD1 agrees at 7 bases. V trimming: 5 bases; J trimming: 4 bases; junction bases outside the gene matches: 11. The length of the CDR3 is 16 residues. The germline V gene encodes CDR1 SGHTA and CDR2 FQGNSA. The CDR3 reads CASSERRTGGNQPQHF. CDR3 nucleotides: TGTGCCAGCAGCGAAAGACGGACAGGAGGTAATCAGCCCCAGCATTTT.

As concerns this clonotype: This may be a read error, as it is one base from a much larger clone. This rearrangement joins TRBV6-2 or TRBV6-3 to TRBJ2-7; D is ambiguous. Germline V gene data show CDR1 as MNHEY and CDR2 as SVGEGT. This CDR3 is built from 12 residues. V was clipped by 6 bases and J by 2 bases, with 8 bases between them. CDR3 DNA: TGTGCCAGCAGCCCCGGGCCCTACGAGCAGTACTTC. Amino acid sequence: CASSPGPYEQYF.

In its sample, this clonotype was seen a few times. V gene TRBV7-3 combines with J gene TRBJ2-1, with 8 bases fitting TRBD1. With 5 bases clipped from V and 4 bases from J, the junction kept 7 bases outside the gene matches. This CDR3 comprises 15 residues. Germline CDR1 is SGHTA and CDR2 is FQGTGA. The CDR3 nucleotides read TGTGCCAGCAGCCAACAGGGGGGCGCTTACAATGAGCAGTTCTTC. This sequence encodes CASSQQGGAYNEQFF.

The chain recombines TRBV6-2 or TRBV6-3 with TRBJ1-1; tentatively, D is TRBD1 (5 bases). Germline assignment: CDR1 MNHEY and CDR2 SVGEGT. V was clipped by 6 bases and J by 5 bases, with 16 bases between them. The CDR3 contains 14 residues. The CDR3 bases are TGTGCCAGCAGCCAGATAGGGGTCGAGACTGAAGCTTTCTTT. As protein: CASSQIGVETEAFF.

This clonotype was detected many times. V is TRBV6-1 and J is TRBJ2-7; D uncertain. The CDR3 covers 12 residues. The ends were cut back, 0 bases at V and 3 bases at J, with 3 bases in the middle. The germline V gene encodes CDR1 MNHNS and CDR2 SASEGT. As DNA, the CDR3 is TGTGCCAGCAGTGAAGCCGACTACGAGCAGTACTTC. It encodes CASSEADYEQYF.

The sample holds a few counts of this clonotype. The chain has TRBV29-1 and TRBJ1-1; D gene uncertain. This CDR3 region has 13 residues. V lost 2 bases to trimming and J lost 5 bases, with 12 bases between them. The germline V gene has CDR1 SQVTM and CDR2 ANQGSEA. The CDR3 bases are TGCAGCGTTGAAAAGTCGGAGAGGACTGAAGCTTTCTTT. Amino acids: CSVEKSERTEAFF.

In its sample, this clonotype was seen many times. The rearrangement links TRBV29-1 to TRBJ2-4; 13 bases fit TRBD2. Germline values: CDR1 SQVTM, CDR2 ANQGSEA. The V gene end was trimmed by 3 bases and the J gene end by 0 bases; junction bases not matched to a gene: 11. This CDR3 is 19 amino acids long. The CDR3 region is CSVETGGLAGIIAKNIQYF. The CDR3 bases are TGCAGCGTTGAGACCGGGGGACTAGCGGGGATCATAGCCAAAAACATTCAGTACTTC. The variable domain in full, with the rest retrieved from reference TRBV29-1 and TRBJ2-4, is SAVISQKPSRDICQRGTSLTIQCQVDSQVTMMFWYRQQPGQSLTLIATANQGSEATYESGFVIDKFPISRPNLTFSTLTVSNMSPEDSSIYLCSVETGGLAGIIAKNIQYFGAGTRLSVL.

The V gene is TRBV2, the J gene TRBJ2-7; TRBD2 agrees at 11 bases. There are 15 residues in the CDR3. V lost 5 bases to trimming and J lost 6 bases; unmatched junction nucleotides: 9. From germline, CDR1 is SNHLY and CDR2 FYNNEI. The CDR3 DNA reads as TGTGCCAGCAGTATAGCGGGAGGGCCGGTCGTCGAGCAGTACTTC. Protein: CASSIAGGPVVEQYF.

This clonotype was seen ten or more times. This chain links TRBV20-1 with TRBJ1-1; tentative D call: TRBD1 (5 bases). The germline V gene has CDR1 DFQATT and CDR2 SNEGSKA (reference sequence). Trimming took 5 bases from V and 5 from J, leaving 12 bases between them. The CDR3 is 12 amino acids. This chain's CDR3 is CSAPLGRTEAFF. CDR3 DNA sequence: TGCAGTGCTCCACTGGGACGGACTGAAGCTTTCTTT.

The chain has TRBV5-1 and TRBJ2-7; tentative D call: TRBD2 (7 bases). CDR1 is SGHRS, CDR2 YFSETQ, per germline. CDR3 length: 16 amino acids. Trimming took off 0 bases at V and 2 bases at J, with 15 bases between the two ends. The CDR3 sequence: CASSLAGAGAPYEQYF. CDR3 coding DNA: TGCGCCAGCAGCTTGGCAGGGGCGGGGGCCCCCTACGAGCAGTACTTC.

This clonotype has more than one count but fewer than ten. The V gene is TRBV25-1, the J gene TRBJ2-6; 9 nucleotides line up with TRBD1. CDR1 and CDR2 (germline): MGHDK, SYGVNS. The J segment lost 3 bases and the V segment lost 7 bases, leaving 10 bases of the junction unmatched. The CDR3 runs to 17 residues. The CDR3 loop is CASTPGQGIIGANVLTF. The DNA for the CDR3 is TGTGCCAGCACACCGGGACAGGGTATTATTGGGGCCAACGTCCTGACTTTC.

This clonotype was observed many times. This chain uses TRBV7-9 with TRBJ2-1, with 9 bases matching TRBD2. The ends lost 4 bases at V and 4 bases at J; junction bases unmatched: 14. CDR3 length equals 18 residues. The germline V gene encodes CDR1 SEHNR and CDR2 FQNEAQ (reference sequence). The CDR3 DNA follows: TGTGCCAGCAGCTCTACTTTTTATAGCGGGAGCGCATACAATGAGCAGTTCTTC. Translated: CASSSTFYSGSAYNEQFF.

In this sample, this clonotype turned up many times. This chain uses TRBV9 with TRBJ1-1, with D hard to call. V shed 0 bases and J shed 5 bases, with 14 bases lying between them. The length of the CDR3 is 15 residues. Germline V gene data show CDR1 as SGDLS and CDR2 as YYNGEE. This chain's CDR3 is CASSVGPARSTEAFF. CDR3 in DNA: TGTGCCAGCAGCGTAGGGCCAGCCCGAAGTACTGAAGCTTTCTTT. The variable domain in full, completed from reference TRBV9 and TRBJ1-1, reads DSGVTQTPKHLITATGQRVTLRCSPRSGDLSVYWYQQSLDQGLQFLIQYYNGEERAKGNILERFSAQQFPDLHSELNLSSLELGDSALYFCASSVGPARSTEAFFGQGTRLTVV.

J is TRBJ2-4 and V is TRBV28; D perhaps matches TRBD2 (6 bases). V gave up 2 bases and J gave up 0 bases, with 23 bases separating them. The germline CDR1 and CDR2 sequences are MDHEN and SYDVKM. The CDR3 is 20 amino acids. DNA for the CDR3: TGTGCCAGCAGTTTAGTAGCGGCGGTGATCCGAGGCCCAGCCAAAAACATTCAGTACTTC. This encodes CASSLVAAVIRGPAKNIQYF.

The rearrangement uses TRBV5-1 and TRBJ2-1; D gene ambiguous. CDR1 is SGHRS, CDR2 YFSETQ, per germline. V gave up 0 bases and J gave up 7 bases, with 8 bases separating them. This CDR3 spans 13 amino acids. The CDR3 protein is CASSLGPGNEQFF. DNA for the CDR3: TGCGCCAGCAGCTTGGGCCCCGGGAATGAGCAGTTCTTC.

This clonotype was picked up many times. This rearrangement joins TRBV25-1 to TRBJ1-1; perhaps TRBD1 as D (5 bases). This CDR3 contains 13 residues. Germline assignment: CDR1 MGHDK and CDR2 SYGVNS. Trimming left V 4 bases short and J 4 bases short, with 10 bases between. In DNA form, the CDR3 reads TGTGCCAGCAGTGCGGGGCAGGTCACTGAAGCTTTCTTT. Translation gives CASSAGQVTEAFF.

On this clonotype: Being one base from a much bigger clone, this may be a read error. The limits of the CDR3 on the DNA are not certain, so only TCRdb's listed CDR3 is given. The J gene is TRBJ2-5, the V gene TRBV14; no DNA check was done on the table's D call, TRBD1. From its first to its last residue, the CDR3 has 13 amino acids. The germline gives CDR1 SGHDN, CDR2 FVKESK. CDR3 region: CAGSPLSWETQYF.

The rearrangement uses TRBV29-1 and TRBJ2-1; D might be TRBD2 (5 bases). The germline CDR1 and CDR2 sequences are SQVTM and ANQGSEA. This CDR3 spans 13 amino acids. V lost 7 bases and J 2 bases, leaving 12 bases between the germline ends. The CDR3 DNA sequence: TGCAGCGGGGCCTCCGGGGCCTACAATGAGCAGTTCTTC. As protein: CSGASGAYNEQFF.